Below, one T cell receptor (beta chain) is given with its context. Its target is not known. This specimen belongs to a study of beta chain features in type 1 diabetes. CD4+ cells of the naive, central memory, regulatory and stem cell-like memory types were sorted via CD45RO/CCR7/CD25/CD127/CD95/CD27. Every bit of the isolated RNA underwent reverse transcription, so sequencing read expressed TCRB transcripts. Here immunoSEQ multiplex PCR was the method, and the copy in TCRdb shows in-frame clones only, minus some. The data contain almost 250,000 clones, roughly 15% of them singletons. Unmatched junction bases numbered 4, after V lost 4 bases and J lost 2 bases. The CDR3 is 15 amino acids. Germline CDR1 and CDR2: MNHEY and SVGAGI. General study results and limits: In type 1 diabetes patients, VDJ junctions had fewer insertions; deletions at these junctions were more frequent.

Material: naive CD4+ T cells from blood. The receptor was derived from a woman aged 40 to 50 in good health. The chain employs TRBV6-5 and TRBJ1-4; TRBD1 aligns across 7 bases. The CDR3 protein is CASSWTGQTNEKLFF. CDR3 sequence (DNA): TGTGCCAGCAGTTGGACGGGACAGACTAATGAAAAACTGTTTTTT.